This passage covers 2 T cell receptor beta chains from one sample sequenced in a study of T cell responses to AZD1222 COVID-19 vaccine. The protocol was immunoSEQ multiplex PCR, while the TCRdb copy is restricted to in-frame clones and leaves out a portion. The sample lists 130,000 or so clones; roughly 93% were seen once. The material was peripheral blood, obtained on day 0 of AZD1222 vaccination. All receptors derive from an adult in good health.

The chain carries TRBV6-5 and TRBJ2-2, with unresolved D. V gave up 5 bases and J gave up 1 base, with 11 bases separating them. The CDR3 spans 15 residues. Germline assignment: CDR1 MNHEY and CDR2 SVGAGI. The CDR3 reads CASSLELLNTGELFF. As DNA, the CDR3 is TGTGCCAGCAGTCTGGAACTTCTGAACACCGGGGAGCTGTTTTTT.

The gene calls are TRBV10-3 and TRBJ1-3; D is unresolved. Trimming cost V 8 bases and J 0 bases, with 8 bases left between them. Per the germline V gene, CDR1 is ENHRY and CDR2 is SYGVKD. This CDR3 contains 13 residues. In DNA, the CDR3 is TGTGCCATCGTAAAGGACTCTGGAAACACCATATATTTT. Protein: CAIVKDSGNTIYF.